These T cell receptor beta chains were read from a single sample in a study of blood T cells in healthy people across ages. From the 5' RACE reads, TCRdb called clonotypes with MiXCR, one entry per CDR3 protein. This table holds 850,000 or so distinct CDR3 sequences, 25% to 35% found once. The specimen sequenced was blood. These receptors were taken from an elderly woman in good health. CDR3s include the opening cysteine and the closing phenylalanine or tryptophan. Fields, in order: D gene, V gene, J gene, clone size, CDR3 DNA, CDR3 protein. The D gene is left open where the match is weak. Clone size is shown for a subset of rows, as once, few, many or a class of expanded clone.

TRBD1	TRBV5-1	TRBJ1-1	many	TGCGCCAGCAGCTCGCGGACAGGGGACACTGAAGCTTTCTTT	CASSSRTGDTEAFF
-	TRBV6-5	TRBJ2-6	-	TGTGCCAGCAGTTACTCGAGGTCGGGGACTGGGGCCAACGTCCTGACTTTC	CASSYSRSGTGANVLTF
-	TRBV19	TRBJ2-7	-	TGTGCCAGTAGTACCCGCTGGACAGCCACCCCGTACTACGAGCAGTACTTC	CASSTRWTATPYYEQYF
-	TRBV6-1	TRBJ1-1	-	TGTGCCAGCAGTGCTTCGGGACCCGACAGGCACCAAATGAACACTGAAGCTTTCTTT	CASSASGPDRHQMNTEAFF
-	TRBV7-2	TRBJ2-5	many	TGTGCCAGCAGCTTGAAGTTAGCAGGTCAAGAGACCCAGTACTTC	CASSLKLAGQETQYF
-	TRBV10-2	TRBJ2-3	once	TGCGCCAGCAGTGATTTCGGGGAACATCCCACAGATACGCAGTATTTT	CASSDFGEHPTDTQYF
-	TRBV10-3	TRBJ2-2	-	TGTGCCATCAGCCGGGACATTGGAGCCGGGGAGCTGTTTTTT	CAISRDIGAGELFF
-	TRBV25-1	TRBJ2-4	many	TGTGCCAGCAGTGAAGGTGGGGAAAACATTCAGTACTTC	CASSEGGENIQYF
TRBD2	TRBV27	TRBJ2-1	many	TGTGCCAGCAGTAGGACTAGCGGGGGGTCCTACAATGAGCAGTTCTTC	CASSRTSGGSYNEQFF
TRBD1	TRBV7-2	TRBJ1-2	many	TGTGCCAGCAGCCCTGTGCAGGGGGATTATGGCTACACCTTC	CASSPVQGDYGYTF
-	TRBV12-3/TRBV12-4	TRBJ2-6	many	TGTGCCAGCAGTCCCCACAGGGGAGGAACCCTCTCTGGGGCCAACGTCCTGACTTTC	CASSPHRGGTLSGANVLTF
-	TRBV12-3/TRBV12-4	TRBJ1-2	many	TGTGCCAGCTTGGGCTATGGCTACACCTTC	CASLGYGYTF
TRBD2	TRBV27	TRBJ2-7	many	TGTGCCAGCAGTTTAACTAGCGGGAGCTCCTACGAGCAGTACTTC	CASSLTSGSSYEQYF
TRBD1	TRBV29-1	TRBJ2-1	many	TGCAGCGTTCTTGTACACCCGGGACAGAACAATGAGCAGTTCTTC	CSVLVHPGQNNEQFF
TRBD2	TRBV18	TRBJ2-5	many	TGTGCCAGCTCACCCGGGACTAGCGCGGAGACCCAGTACTTC	CASSPGTSAETQYF
TRBD1	TRBV18	TRBJ2-1	-	TGTGCCAGCTCCCTCGACAGGGGCAGCGATGAGCAGTTCTTC	CASSLDRGSDEQFF
-	TRBV12-3/TRBV12-4	TRBJ1-1	many	TGTGCCAGCAGTTTACAGCAAAGGGCTGAAGCTTTCTTT	CASSLQQRAEAFF
-	TRBV4-3	TRBJ2-2	many	TGCGCCAGCAGCCAAGGGGGGGGCGCGAACACCGGGGAGCTGTTTTTT	CASSQGGGANTGELFF
TRBD1	TRBV20-1	TRBJ1-3	few	TGCAGTGCTAGAGATGAATGGGACAGGGGTGCTGGAAACACCATATATTTT	CSARDEWDRGAGNTIYF
-	TRBV20-1	TRBJ2-7	-	TGCAGTGCTAGCAAAACAGTCTCCTACGAGCAGTACTTC	CSASKTVSYEQYF
TRBD2	TRBV6-1	TRBJ2-1	many	TGTGCCAGCAGCACATCGGGACTAGCGGGGGGGAACAATGAGCAGTTCTTC	CASSTSGLAGGNNEQFF
TRBD2	TRBV6-5	TRBJ2-3	many	TGTGCCAGCAGTTTCGACCTAGCGGGGGTGACAGATACGCAGTATTTT	CASSFDLAGVTDTQYF
-	TRBV21-1	TRBJ2-5	many	TGTGCCAGCTGTCCAGAGGACACCGGTCAAGAGACCCAGTACTTC	CASCPEDTGQETQYF
-	TRBV7-6	TRBJ2-7	-	TGTGCCAGCAGCTTGCAGTCCAGCTCCTACGAGCAGTACTTC	CASSLQSSSYEQYF
-	TRBV24-1	TRBJ2-5	many	TGTGCCACCAAAGGTACGGTAGGAGAGACCCAGTACTTC	CATKGTVGETQYF
TRBD1	TRBV5-1	TRBJ2-1	many	TGCGCCAGCAGCCTTGGGCAGGGGGCGCATGAGCAGTTCTTC	CASSLGQGAHEQFF
-	TRBV5-6	TRBJ2-3	many	TGTGCCAGCAGCCTACCCCGGGGGGATACGCAGTATTTT	CASSLPRGDTQYF
-	TRBV5-1	TRBJ2-5	many	TGCGCCAGCAGCTTGGTACCGGGGAGGGAGACCCAGTACTTC	CASSLVPGRETQYF
-	TRBV12-3/TRBV12-4	TRBJ2-7	-	TGTGCCAGCAGTTTAGCCCAGCAGTACAATGAGCAGTACTTC	CASSLAQQYNEQYF
-	TRBV10-3	TRBJ1-1	many	TGTGCCAGCAGGGAACTGAACACTGAAGCTTTCTTT	CASRELNTEAFF
-	TRBV7-2	TRBJ1-2	-	TGTGCCAGCAGCTTAGGCAGGGGCTGGGGCTACACCTTC	CASSLGRGWGYTF
-	TRBV3-1	TRBJ2-5	many	TGTGCCAGCAGCCAACCGCCCGGGGGGACCCAGTACTTC	CASSQPPGGTQYF
-	TRBV2	TRBJ1-4	-	TGTGCCAGCGGATTGGGGCAACTTAATGAAAAACTGTTTTTT	CASGLGQLNEKLFF
-	TRBV12-5	TRBJ2-3	many	TGTGCTAGTGGTCCCACAGATACGCAGTATTTT	CASGPTDTQYF
TRBD2	TRBV7-2	TRBJ2-1	-	TGTGCCAGCAGCCATGGGACTAGCGGGTATGAGCAGTTCTTC	CASSHGTSGYEQFF
TRBD2	TRBV2	TRBJ2-5	many	TGTGCCAGCAGTGGGGGAGGGCAAGAGACCCAGTACTTC	CASSGGGQETQYF
-	TRBV5-4	TRBJ2-3	few	TGTGCCAGCAGGCCGGGACTCCTGGGCCTCACAGATACGCAGTATTTT	CASRPGLLGLTDTQYF
TRBD2	TRBV5-1	TRBJ2-1	few	TGCGCCAGCAGCCGGACTAGCAGAGACAATGAGCAGTTCTTC	CASSRTSRDNEQFF
-	TRBV20-1	TRBJ2-7	many	TGCAGTGCTCAACAGTCCTACGAGCAGTACTTC	CSAQQSYEQYF
-	TRBV4-3	TRBJ1-6	few	TGCGCCAGCAGCCAAGAGCTAGGCCCCAATTCACCCCTCCACTTT	CASSQELGPNSPLHF
-	TRBV25-1	TRBJ2-5	many	TGTGCCAGCAGTGACCCAAACAGGGCAGAGACCCAGTACTTC	CASSDPNRAETQYF
TRBD2	TRBV20-1	TRBJ2-1	-	TGCAGTGCTAGAGGGCTAGCGGGTGACTACAATGAGCAGTTCTTC	CSARGLAGDYNEQFF
-	TRBV10-3	TRBJ1-6	-	TGTGCCATCAAAACCAGGGAAGGAGAATCACCCCCCCACTTT	CAIKTREGESPPHF
-	TRBV5-1	TRBJ1-1	many	TGCGCCAGCAGCTTGGATCTCCCGGGGCGTTCCTACACTGAAGCTTTCTTT	CASSLDLPGRSYTEAFF
TRBD2	TRBV7-2	TRBJ2-1	-	TGTGCCACAAGGCAGCGGGGGGGCCCCCGGCAGTTCTTC	CATRQRGGPRQFF
-	TRBV20-1	TRBJ2-7	-	TGCAGTGCTAGAGCCCCTCCCGGGAACCTCCACGAGCAGTACTTC	CSARAPPGNLHEQYF